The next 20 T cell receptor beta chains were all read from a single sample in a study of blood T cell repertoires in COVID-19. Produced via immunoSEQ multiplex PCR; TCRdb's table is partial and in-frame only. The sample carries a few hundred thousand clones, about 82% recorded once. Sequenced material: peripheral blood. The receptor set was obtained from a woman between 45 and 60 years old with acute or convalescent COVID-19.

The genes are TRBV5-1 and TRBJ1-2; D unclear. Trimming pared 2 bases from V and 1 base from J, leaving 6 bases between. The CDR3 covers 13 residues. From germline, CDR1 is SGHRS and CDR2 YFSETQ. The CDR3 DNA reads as TGCGCCAGCAGCTTTAGCGGTAACTATGGCTACACCTTC. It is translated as CASSFSGNYGYTF.

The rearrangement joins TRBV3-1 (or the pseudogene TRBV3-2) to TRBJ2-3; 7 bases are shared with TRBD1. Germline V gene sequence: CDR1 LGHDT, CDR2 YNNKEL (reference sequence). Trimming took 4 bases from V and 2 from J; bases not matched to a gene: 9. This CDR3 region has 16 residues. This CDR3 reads CASSLGQTLYTDTQYF. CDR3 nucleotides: TGTGCCAGCAGCCTGGGACAGACCCTTTACACAGATACGCAGTATTTT.

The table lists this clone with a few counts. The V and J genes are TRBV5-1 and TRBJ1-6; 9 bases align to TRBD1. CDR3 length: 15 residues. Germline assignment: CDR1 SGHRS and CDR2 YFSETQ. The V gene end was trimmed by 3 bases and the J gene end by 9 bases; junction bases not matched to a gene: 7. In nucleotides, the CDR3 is TGCGCCAGCAGCTCGACGGGACAGGGTGGTTCACCCCTCCACTTT. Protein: CASSSTGQGGSPLHF.

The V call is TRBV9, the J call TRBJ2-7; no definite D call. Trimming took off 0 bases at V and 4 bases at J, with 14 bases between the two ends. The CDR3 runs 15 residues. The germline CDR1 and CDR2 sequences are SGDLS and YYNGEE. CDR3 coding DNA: TGTGCCAGCAGCGTAGCTGGTCAGGCCATATACGAGCAGTACTTC. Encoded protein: CASSVAGQAIYEQYF.

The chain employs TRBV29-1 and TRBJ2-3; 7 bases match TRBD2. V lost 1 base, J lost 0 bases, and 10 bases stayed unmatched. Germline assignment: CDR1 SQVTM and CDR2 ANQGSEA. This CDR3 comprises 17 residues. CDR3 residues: CSVEVVWGSGSTDTQYF. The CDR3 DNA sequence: TGCAGCGTTGAAGTGGTCTGGGGTAGCGGGAGCACAGATACGCAGTATTTT.

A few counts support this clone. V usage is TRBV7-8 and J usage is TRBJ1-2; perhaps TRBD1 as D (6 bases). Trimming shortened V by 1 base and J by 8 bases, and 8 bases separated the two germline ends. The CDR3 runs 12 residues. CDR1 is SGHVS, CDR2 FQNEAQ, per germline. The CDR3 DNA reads TGTGCCAGCAGCTTAGGGGGGGGCGGCTACACCTTC. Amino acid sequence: CASSLGGGGYTF.

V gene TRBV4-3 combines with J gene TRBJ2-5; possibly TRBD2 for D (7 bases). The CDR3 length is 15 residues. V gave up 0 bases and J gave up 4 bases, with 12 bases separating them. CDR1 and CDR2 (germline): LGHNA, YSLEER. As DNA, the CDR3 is TGCGCCAGCAGCCAAGATGGGAGGGGGGGAGAGACCCAGTACTTC. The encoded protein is CASSQDGRGGETQYF.

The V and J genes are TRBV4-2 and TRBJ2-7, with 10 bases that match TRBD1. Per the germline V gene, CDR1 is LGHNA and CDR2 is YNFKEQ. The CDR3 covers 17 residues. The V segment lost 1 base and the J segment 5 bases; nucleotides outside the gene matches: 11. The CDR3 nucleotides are TGTGCCAGCAGCCAAGTAGGACGGGACAGGGGATGGAACGAGCAGTACTTC. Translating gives CASSQVGRDRGWNEQYF.

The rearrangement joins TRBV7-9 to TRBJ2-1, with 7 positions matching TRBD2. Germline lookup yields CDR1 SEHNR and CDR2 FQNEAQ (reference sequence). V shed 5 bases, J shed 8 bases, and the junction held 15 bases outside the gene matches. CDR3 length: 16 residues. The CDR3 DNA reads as TGTGCCAGCAGCGTCAGGACTAGAGGCCGTTGGGATGAGCAGTTCTTC. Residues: CASSVRTRGRWDEQFF.

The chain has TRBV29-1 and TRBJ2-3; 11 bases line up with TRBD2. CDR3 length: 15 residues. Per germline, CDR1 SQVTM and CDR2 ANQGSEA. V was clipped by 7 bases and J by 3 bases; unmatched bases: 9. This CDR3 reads CSAGSGRAATDTQYF. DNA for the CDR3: TGCAGCGCCGGTAGCGGGAGGGCCGCAACAGATACGCAGTATTTT.

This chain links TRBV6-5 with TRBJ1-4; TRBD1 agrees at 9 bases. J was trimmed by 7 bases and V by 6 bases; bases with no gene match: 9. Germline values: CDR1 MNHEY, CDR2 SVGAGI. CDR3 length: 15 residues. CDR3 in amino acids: CASRAQDRGGEKLFF. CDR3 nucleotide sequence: TGTGCCAGCAGGGCCCAAGACAGGGGGGGTGAAAAACTGTTTTTT.

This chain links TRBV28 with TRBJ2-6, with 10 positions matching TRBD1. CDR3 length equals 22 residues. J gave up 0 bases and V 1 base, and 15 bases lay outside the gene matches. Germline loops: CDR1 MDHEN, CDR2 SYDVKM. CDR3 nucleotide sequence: TGTGCCAGCAGTTTATCCTACAGTTTCGACAGGGACAGGGGCTCTGGGGCCAACGTCCTGACTTTC. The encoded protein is CASSLSYSFDRDRGSGANVLTF.

CDR3 sequence (DNA): TGTGCCAGCAGTCAACTAGCGGGAGCGAGAGAGACCCAGTACTTC. As protein: CASSQLAGARETQYF. V usage is TRBV6-5 and J usage is TRBJ2-5; the match to TRBD2 covers 11 bases. V trimming: 5 bases; J trimming: 4 bases; junction bases outside the gene matches: 6. Germline CDR1 MNHEY, CDR2 SVGAGI. The CDR3 is 15 amino acids.

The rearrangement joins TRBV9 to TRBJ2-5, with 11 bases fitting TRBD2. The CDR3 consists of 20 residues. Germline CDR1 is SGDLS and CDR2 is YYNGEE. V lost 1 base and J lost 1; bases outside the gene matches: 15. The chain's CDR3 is CASSVRGPGGLAEIQETQYF. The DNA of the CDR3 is TGTGCCAGCAGCGTACGGGGGCCTGGGGGACTAGCGGAAATCCAAGAGACCCAGTACTTC.

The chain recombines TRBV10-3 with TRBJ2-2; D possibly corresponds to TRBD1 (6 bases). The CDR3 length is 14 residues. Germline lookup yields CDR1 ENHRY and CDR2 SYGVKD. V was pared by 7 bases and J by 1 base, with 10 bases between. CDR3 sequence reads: CAITRDKNTGELFF. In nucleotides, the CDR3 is TGTGCCATCACTAGGGACAAGAACACCGGGGAGCTGTTTTTT.

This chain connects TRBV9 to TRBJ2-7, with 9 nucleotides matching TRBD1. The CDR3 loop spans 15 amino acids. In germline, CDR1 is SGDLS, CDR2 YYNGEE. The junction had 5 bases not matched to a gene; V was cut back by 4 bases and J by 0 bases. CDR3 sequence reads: CASSLQGASSYEQYF. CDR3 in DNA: TGTGCCAGCAGCTTACAGGGGGCCTCCTCCTACGAGCAGTACTTC.

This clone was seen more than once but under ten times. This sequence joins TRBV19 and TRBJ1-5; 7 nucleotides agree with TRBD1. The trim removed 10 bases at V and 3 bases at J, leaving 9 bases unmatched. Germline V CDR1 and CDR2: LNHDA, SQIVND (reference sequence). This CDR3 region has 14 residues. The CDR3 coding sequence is TGTGCCACGAAACCCGGGACAGTCAATCAGCCCCAGCATTTT. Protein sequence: CATKPGTVNQPQHF.

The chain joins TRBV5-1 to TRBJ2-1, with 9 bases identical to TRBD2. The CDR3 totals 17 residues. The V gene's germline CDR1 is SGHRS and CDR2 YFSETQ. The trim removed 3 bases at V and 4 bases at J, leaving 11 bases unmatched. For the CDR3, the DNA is TGCGCCAGCAGCTCCGAACTAGCGGGCCCAGCTTACAATGAGCAGTTCTTC. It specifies CASSSELAGPAYNEQFF. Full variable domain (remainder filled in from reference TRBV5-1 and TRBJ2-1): KAGVTQTPRYLIKTRGQQVTLSCSPISGHRSVSWYQQTPGQGLQFLFEYFSETQRNKGNFPGRFSGRQFSNSRSEMNVSTLELGDSALYLCASSSELAGPAYNEQFFGPGTRLTVL.

The CDR3, as DNA: TGTGCCAGCAGCCCGGGGACTAGCGGGAGTTCCGGACAAGAGACCCAGTACTTC. It yields the protein CASSPGTSGSSGQETQYF. The chain carries TRBV12-1 and TRBJ2-5; the tabulated D call, TRBD2, remains unverified against the DNA. TRBV12-1 is deemed a pseudogene. The CDR3 covers 18 residues.

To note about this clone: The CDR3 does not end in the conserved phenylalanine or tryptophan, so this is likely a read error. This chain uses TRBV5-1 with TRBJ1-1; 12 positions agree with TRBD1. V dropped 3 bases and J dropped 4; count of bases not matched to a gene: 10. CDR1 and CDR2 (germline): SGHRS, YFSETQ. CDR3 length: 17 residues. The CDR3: CASSSGTGGRIGTEAFS. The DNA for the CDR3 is TGCGCCAGCAGCTCAGGGACAGGGGGCCGTATCGGCACTGAAGCTTTCTCT.